A single sample gave rise to the 22 T cell receptor beta chains below, sequenced in a study of T cell changes during pregnancy in multiple sclerosis. Data came from immunoSEQ multiplex PCR; TCRdb stores just in-frame clones and leaves some out. The top ten clones hold about 2% of a sample with about 92,000 clones, 85% to 95% of them seen once. Sequenced here: peripheral blood, sampled in the third trimester of pregnancy. These receptors were taken from a female donor with multiple sclerosis, enrolled in a pregnancy study.

This clone was detected only once. V is TRBV5-6 and J is TRBJ1-2; possibly TRBD1 for D (5 bases). The CDR3 runs 15 residues. Germline V gene data show CDR1 as SGHDT and CDR2 as YYEEEE. V was shortened by 3 bases and J by 8 bases, with 20 bases between the two germline ends. In DNA, the CDR3 is TGTGCCAGCAGCTCGGACGACCGTGGGGCGCGGGGCTACACCTTC. Its translation: CASSSDDRGARGYTF.

J is TRBJ1-2 and V is TRBV6-5; perhaps TRBD1 as D (5 bases). V was shortened by 8 bases and J by 2 bases, with 12 bases between the two germline ends. Germline lookup yields CDR1 MNHEY and CDR2 SVGAGI. There are 13 residues in the CDR3. The CDR3 nucleotides read TGTGCCAGCTGCGAGTCAGGGAACTATGGCTACACCTTC. This encodes CASCESGNYGYTF.

This clone was recorded once. V usage is TRBV29-1 and J usage is TRBJ1-1; 9 bases are a match to TRBD1. This CDR3 has 14 residues. V gave up 3 bases and J gave up 4 bases; unmatched junction bases: 6. CDR1 is SQVTM, CDR2 ANQGSEA, per germline. CDR3 sequence: CSVDAQGAGTEAFF. The CDR3 DNA sequence: TGCAGCGTTGACGCACAGGGGGCCGGCACTGAAGCTTTCTTT.

J is TRBJ2-7 and V is TRBV25-1; 8 bases map to TRBD2. Germline CDR1 is MGHDK and CDR2 is SYGVNS. J was trimmed by 6 bases and V by 5 bases; bases with no gene match: 9. The CDR3 contains 14 residues. CDR3 DNA: TGTGCCAGCAGTACAGCGGGAGATCAGTTCGAGCAGTACTTC. Encoded protein: CASSTAGDQFEQYF.

The chain combines TRBV28 with TRBJ1-2, with 8 bases aligning to TRBD1. J lost 4 bases, V lost 5 bases, and 3 bases had no gene match. The CDR3 totals 13 residues. Looked up from germline, CDR1 is MDHEN and CDR2 is SYDVKM. CDR3 DNA sequence: TGTGCCAGCAGTAAGACAGGGGCCTATGGCTACACCTTC. Protein: CASSKTGAYGYTF.

This clone was observed a single time. This chain links TRBV10-3 with TRBJ1-2; D gene unclear. V was clipped by 4 bases and J by 2 bases, with 8 bases between them. The CDR3 contains 13 residues. The germline V gene has CDR1 ENHRY and CDR2 SYGVKD. This CDR3 is CAISGQVNYGYTF. For the CDR3, the DNA is TGTGCCATCAGTGGCCAGGTGAACTATGGCTACACCTTC.

This chain uses TRBV7-9 with TRBJ2-3; possible D gene TRBD2, 6 bases. From germline, CDR1 is SEHNR and CDR2 FQNEAQ (reference sequence). V gave up 5 bases and J gave up 1 base, with 13 bases separating them. The CDR3 runs to 15 residues. Here the CDR3 reads CASSPRDGRTDTQYF. The CDR3 region has the DNA TGTGCCAGCAGCCCGCGGGACGGTCGCACAGATACGCAGTATTTT.

The chain links TRBV5-1 to TRBJ2-3; TRBD2 aligns across 7 bases. There are 14 residues in the CDR3. Trimming removed 4 bases from V and 6 bases from J; junction bases left unmatched: 8. Germline V lookup: CDR1 SGHRS, CDR2 YFSETQ. In nucleotides, the CDR3 is TGCGCCAGCAGCCGAGGACTAGAAGGGGATACGCAGTATTTT. Its protein is CASSRGLEGDTQYF. The full variable domain, with the rest looked up from reference TRBV5-1 and TRBJ2-3, is KAGVTQTPRYLIKTRGQQVTLSCSPISGHRSVSWYQQTPGQGLQFLFEYFSETQRNKGNFPGRFSGRQFSNSRSEMNVSTLELGDSALYLCASSRGLEGDTQYFGPGTRLTVL.

The rearrangement links TRBV27 to TRBJ2-1; the match to TRBD2 covers 11 bases. Per the germline V gene, CDR1 is MNHEY and CDR2 is SMNVEV (reference sequence). The trim removed 1 base at V and 5 bases at J, leaving 13 bases unmatched. CDR3 size: 19 residues. The DNA for the CDR3 is TGTGCCAGCAGTTTATATTCCCCGATAGCGGGAGGGCCCGACAATGAGCAGTTCTTC. Protein: CASSLYSPIAGGPDNEQFF.

V gene TRBV10-3 combines with J gene TRBJ2-7, with D possibly matching TRBD1 (6 bases). The germline V and J ends were trimmed by 3 bases and 6 bases, with 12 bases remaining between them. There are 13 residues in the CDR3. Germline V gene lookup returns CDR1 ENHRY and CDR2 SYGVKD. For the CDR3, the DNA is TGTGCCATCAGTGAACTTACAGGGATCGAGCAGTACTTC. Amino acids: CAISELTGIEQYF.

On this clone itself: Other DNA sequences within the sample encode an identical CDR3. The V gene is TRBV5-1, the J gene TRBJ2-1; no clear D gene. CDR1 is SGHRS, CDR2 YFSETQ, per germline. This CDR3 region has 15 residues. V gave up 0 bases and J gave up 0 bases, with 7 bases separating them. The CDR3 DNA follows: TGCGCCAGCAGCTTGGCCCTGAGCTCCTACAATGAGCAGTTCTTC. It encodes CASSLALSSYNEQFF.

The gene calls are TRBV5-1 and TRBJ2-7; TRBD1 might be the D (6 bases). Germline V CDR1 and CDR2: SGHRS, YFSETQ. The CDR3 runs to 16 residues. The V and J ends lost 4 bases and 0 bases respectively, with 17 bases between them. The CDR3 sequence: CASSDRQGPSSYEQYF. CDR3 in DNA: TGCGCCAGCAGCGATAGGCAGGGGCCGAGCTCCTACGAGCAGTACTTC.

The chain links TRBV5-1 to TRBJ2-3; 7 positions match TRBD1. Trimming at V came to 6 bases and at J to 1 base, leaving 2 bases not matched to a gene. This CDR3 spans 13 amino acids. Germline loops: CDR1 SGHRS, CDR2 YFSETQ. The CDR3 reads CASNQGGTDTQYF. CDR3 nucleotides: TGCGCCAGCAACCAGGGGGGCACAGATACGCAGTATTTT.

The rearrangement links TRBV6-6 to TRBJ2-7, with D possibly TRBD1 on 5 matching bases. CDR1 is MNHNY, CDR2 SVGAGI, per germline (reference sequence). V was cut by 6 bases and J by 5 bases, with 11 bases left in between. The CDR3 contains 12 residues. CDR3 sequence (DNA): TGTGCCAGCAGCGAACAGGTTAACGAGCAGTACTTC. Amino acids: CASSEQVNEQYF.

The V gene is TRBV28, the J gene TRBJ2-3; 7 bases align to TRBD2. With 0 bases clipped from V and 3 bases from J, the junction kept 12 bases outside the gene matches. CDR1 and CDR2 (germline): MDHEN, SYDVKM. The CDR3 sequence is 18 residues long. The CDR3 protein is CASSLWAWGGLQTDTQYF. Written as DNA, the CDR3 is TGTGCCAGCAGTTTATGGGCTTGGGGGGGACTCCAGACAGATACGCAGTATTTT.

Concerning this clone itself: Other DNA sequences of this sample code for an identical CDR3. The chain combines TRBV19 with TRBJ1-1, with D tentatively TRBD1 (6 bases). Germline loops: CDR1 LNHDA, CDR2 SQIVND (reference sequence). The CDR3 runs to 15 residues. V gave up 3 bases and J gave up 5 bases, with 16 bases separating them. The CDR3, as DNA: TGTGCCAGTAGTATTGGGGCGGGGGGGGCGACTGAAGCTTTCTTT. Translated: CASSIGAGGATEAFF.

This chain joins TRBV19 and TRBJ2-1, with D possibly matching TRBD1 (8 bases). Trimming cost V 4 bases and J 6 bases, with 19 bases left between them. The CDR3 has 16 amino acids. Germline values: CDR1 LNHDA, CDR2 SQIVND (reference sequence). Here the CDR3 reads CASSTSGTGGGNEQFF. CDR3 bases: TGTGCCAGTAGTACATCCGGGACAGGCGGGGGCAATGAGCAGTTCTTC.

The rearrangement links TRBV9 to TRBJ1-1; D is possibly TRBD1 (5 bases). The CDR3 is made up of 13 amino acids. Trimming left V 2 bases short and J 8 bases short, with 13 bases between. Germline assignment: CDR1 SGDLS and CDR2 YYNGEE. CDR3 amino acids: CASSVDFSGEAFF. CDR3 nucleotides: TGTGCCAGCAGCGTCGATTTCTCAGGGGAAGCTTTCTTT.

The rearrangement joins TRBV7-6 to TRBJ2-5; a possible D gene is TRBD2 (6 bases). Trimming shortened V by 7 bases and J by 4 bases, and 19 bases separated the two germline ends. This CDR3 region has 15 residues. Germline values: CDR1 SGHVS, CDR2 FNYEAQ. The CDR3 sequence: CASTRWMGRGETQYF. DNA for the CDR3: TGTGCCAGCACCCGATGGATGGGGCGGGGAGAGACCCAGTACTTC.

This CDR3 is CASSSIAGGYNEQFF. CDR3 nucleotide sequence: TGTGCCAGCAGCTCAATAGCGGGAGGGTACAATGAGCAGTTCTTC. This chain uses TRBV11-3 with TRBJ2-1; TRBD2 agrees at 11 bases. Unmatched junction bases numbered 3, after V lost 4 bases and J lost 4 bases. The CDR3 is 15 amino acids. Germline-derived CDR1 and CDR2 are SGHNT and YENEEA.

This chain uses TRBV5-8 with TRBJ2-1; D perhaps matches TRBD1 (5 bases). Trimming left V 0 bases short and J 6 bases short, with 13 bases between. The germline CDR1 and CDR2 sequences are SGHTS and YDEGEE. The CDR3 extends over 15 amino acids. The CDR3 region has the DNA TGTGCCAGCAGCTTGGATACAGGATGGATCAATGAGCAGTTCTTC. Amino acids: CASSLDTGWINEQFF.

The chain has TRBV7-9 and TRBJ2-7, with D perhaps matching TRBD1 (6 bases). Germline V gives CDR1 SEHNR, CDR2 FQNEAQ (reference sequence). The CDR3 length is 15 residues. V lost 4 bases, J lost 2 bases, and 15 bases lay in between. The chain's CDR3 is CASSYVRDTTYEQYF. CDR3 DNA sequence: TGTGCCAGCAGCTACGTCCGGGACACTACCTACGAGCAGTACTTC.